These 3 T cell receptor beta chains share one sample of origin, sequenced in a study of response to subunit inactivated influenza vaccine. TCRdb processed the RT-PCR reads anew with MiXCR; each CDR3 protein has one entry. The sample holds a few hundred thousand distinct CDR3 sequences, 22% seen once. The source was PBMCs from blood, collected 21 months after vaccination. Every receptor here comes from a man in his fifties or sixties who received an inactivated influenza vaccine.

V and J are TRBV15 and TRBJ1-6; a weak D match, TRBD1 (6 bases). The CDR3 covers 19 residues. Germline V gene data show CDR1 as LNHNV and CDR2 as YYDKDF (reference sequence). The germline V and J ends were trimmed by 1 base and 3 bases, with 19 bases remaining between them. CDR3 region: CATSRGDREEGGYNSPLHF. CDR3 DNA: TGTGCCACCAGCAGAGGAGACCGGGAGGAAGGGGGCTATAATTCACCCCTCCACTTT.

The rearrangement links TRBV7-2 to TRBJ1-3; a weak D match, TRBD1 (6 bases). Deletions cut 3 bases from V and 11 bases from J, with 11 bases between. This CDR3 contains 12 residues. Looked up from germline, CDR1 is SGHTA and CDR2 is FQGNSA. The CDR3 DNA is TGTGCCAGCAGCTTTAACAGGGAACCCATATATTTT. This encodes CASSFNREPIYF.

This clonotype showed up just a few times. This chain links TRBV4-3 with TRBJ1-2; D possibly corresponds to TRBD1 (6 bases). The V end lost 0 bases, the J end lost 8 bases, and 10 bases lay between the germline ends. CDR1 is LGHNA and CDR2 is YSLEER in the germline V gene. CDR3 length equals 13 residues. The CDR3 region has the DNA TGCGCCAGCAGCCAAGAAAAGGGGGGAGGCTACACCTTC. Residues: CASSQEKGGGYTF.